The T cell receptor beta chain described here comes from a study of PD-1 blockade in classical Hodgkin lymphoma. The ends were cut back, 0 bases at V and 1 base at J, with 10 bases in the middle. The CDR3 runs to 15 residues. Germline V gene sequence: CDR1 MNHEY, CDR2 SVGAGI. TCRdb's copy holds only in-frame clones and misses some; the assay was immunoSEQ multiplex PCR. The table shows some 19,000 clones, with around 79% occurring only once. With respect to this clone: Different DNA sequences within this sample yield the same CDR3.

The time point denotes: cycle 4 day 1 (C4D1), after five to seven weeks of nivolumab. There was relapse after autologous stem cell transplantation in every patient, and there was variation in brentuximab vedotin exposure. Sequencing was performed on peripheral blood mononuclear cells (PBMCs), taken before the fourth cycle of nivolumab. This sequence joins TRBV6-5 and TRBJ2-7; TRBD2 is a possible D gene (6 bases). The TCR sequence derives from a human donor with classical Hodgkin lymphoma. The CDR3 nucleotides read TGTGCCAGCAGTTACTCCAGGGCGGGGTCCTACGAGCAGTACTTC. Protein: CASSYSRAGSYEQYF.